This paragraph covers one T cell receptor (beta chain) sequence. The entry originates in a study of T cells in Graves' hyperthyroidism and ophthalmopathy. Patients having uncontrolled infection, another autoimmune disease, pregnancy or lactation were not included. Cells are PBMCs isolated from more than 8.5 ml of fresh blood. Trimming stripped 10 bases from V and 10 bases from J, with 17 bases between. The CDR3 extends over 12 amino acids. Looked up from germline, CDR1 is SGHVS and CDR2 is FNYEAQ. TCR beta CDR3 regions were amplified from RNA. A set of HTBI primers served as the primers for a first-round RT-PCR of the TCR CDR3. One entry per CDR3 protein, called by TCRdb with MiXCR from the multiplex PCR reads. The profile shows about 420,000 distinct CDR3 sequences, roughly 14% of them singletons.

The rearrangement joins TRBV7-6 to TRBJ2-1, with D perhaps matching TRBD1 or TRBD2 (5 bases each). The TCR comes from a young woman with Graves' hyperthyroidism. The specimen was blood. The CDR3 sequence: CATQREGWEQFF. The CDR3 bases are TGTGCCACCCAACGAGAGGGGTGGGAGCAGTTCTTC.